Listed below are T cell receptor beta chains from one sample, sequenced in a study of blood T cell repertoires in COVID-19. Produced via immunoSEQ multiplex PCR; TCRdb's table is partial and in-frame only. The table lists roughly 260,000 clones, about nine tenths of them singletons. The sample consisted of peripheral blood. The receptors stem from a man aged 35 to 55 who had recovered from COVID-19. The CDR3 runs from the conserved cysteine through the conserved F or W.

>TRBV11-3|TRBJ1-2
CASSHQGGYGYTF
>TRBV19|TRBJ1-5
CASNLLSGVRQPQHF
>TRBV2|TRBJ2-7
CASSGPGQIYEQYF
>TRBV7-9|TRBJ2-7
CASSSSGSGASYEQYF
>TRBV20-1|TRBJ2-1
CSASSDAPGRLGNEQFF
>TRBV6-2/TRBV6-3|TRBJ2-3
CASSPPQGGGTDTQYF
>TRBV9|TRBJ2-7
CASSEGGGGEQYF
>TRBV6-5|TRBJ1-4
CASRVLQGGEGKLFF
>TRBV5-1|TRBJ2-3
CASTSGQRRTDTQYF
>TRBV10-3|TRBJ2-1
CAISESGTGGSNEQFF
>TRBV11-3|TRBJ2-2
CASSRTGQNTGELFF
>TRBV11-2|TRBJ2-3
CASSGRLAGSTDTQYF
>TRBV5-4|TRBJ2-7
CASSPGLAGSYEQYF
>TRBV7-9|TRBJ2-3
CASSLGLAGDTQYF
>TRBV6-5|TRBJ2-4
CASSSLGDPDSNIQYF
>TRBV3-1/TRBV3-2|TRBJ2-1
CASSQATSAYNEQFF
>TRBV6-2/TRBV6-3|TRBJ2-5
CASSYTTPPSVRETQYF
>TRBV5-1|TRBJ1-2
CASKGQGYGYTF
>TRBV7-9|TRBJ2-7
CASKGTGDYEQYF
>TRBV5-1|TRBJ1-1
CASSLYIRTEAFF
>TRBV9|TRBJ2-1
CASSASSGGTFF
>TRBV10-3|TRBJ2-3
CAISELQGIADTQYF
>TRBV24-1|TRBJ2-1
CATSDLHGEQFF
>TRBV10-2|TRBJ1-1
CASSEGGGRTEAFF
>TRBV30|TRBJ1-6
CAWSVLVSGNSPLHF
>TRBV11-2|TRBJ1-1
CASSRTEDTEAFF
>TRBV5-4|TRBJ1-2
CASSLAQGEGGYTF
>TRBV2|TRBJ2-3
CASTLRRLTSTDTQYF
>TRBV5-1|TRBJ2-5
CASSPGLAGVWETQYF
>TRBV7-8|TRBJ2-7
CASSFPSSSPREQYF
>TRBV6-2/TRBV6-3|TRBJ1-6
CASSKTWDRGNSPLHF
>TRBV7-8|TRBJ2-7
CASSLVLAGHEQYF
>TRBV15|TRBJ2-2
CATSRDDGQGFTGELFF
>TRBV5-3|TRBJ1-2
CARSSRDTALRWYGYTF
>TRBV30|TRBJ1-5
CAWTGGDGQPQHF
>TRBV27|TRBJ1-2
CASSSTANYGYTF
>TRBV5-6|TRBJ1-6
CASSLATPGRTTYNSPLHF
>TRBV27|TRBJ2-7
CASSGQGQDSHPFYEQYF
>TRBV7-2|TRBJ2-5
CASSPGPPSETQYF
>TRBV2|TRBJ2-7
CANSRDRGSEQYF
>TRBV5-1|TRBJ2-1
CASSSQGNNEQFF
>TRBV19|TRBJ1-4
CASSMREKLFF
>TRBV29-1|TRBJ1-5
CSVTGINQPQHF
>TRBV30|TRBJ2-7
CAWSRTGTPVYEQYF
>TRBV6-5|TRBJ2-1
CASSYPGGLTMNEQFF
>TRBV10-3|TRBJ2-2
CAIRETTLNTGELFF
>TRBV11-2|TRBJ2-1
CASSPPGGGGSYNEQFF
>TRBV4-1|TRBJ2-3
CASSHAGASTDTQYF
>TRBV6-2/TRBV6-3|TRBJ2-5
CASSRYRGYQETQYF
>TRBV7-9|TRBJ2-2
CASGGQGANTNTGELFF
>TRBV18|TRBJ2-3
CASSPRVLGGADTQYF
>TRBV10-1|TRBJ2-3
CASSESSRGTQYF
>TRBV28|TRBJ1-1
CAISTASEAFF
>TRBV11-2|TRBJ1-2
CASSLDVYGTAYGYTF